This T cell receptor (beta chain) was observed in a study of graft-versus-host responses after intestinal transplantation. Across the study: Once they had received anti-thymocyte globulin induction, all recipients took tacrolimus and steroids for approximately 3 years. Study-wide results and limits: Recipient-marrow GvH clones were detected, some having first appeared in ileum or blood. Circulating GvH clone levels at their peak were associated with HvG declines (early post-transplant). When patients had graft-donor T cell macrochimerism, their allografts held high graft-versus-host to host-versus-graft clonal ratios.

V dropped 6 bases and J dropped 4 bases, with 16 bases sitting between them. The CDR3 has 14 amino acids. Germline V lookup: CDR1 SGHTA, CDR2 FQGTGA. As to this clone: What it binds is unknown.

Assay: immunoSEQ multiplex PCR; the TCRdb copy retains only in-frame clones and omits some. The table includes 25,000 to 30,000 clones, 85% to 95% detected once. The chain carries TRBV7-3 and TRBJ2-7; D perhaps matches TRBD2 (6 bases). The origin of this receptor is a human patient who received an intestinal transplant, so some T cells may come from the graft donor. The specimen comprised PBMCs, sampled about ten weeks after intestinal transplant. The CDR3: CASSSSLAEYEQYF. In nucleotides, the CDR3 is TGTGCCAGCAGTTCATCGTTAGCGGAATACGAGCAGTACTTC.